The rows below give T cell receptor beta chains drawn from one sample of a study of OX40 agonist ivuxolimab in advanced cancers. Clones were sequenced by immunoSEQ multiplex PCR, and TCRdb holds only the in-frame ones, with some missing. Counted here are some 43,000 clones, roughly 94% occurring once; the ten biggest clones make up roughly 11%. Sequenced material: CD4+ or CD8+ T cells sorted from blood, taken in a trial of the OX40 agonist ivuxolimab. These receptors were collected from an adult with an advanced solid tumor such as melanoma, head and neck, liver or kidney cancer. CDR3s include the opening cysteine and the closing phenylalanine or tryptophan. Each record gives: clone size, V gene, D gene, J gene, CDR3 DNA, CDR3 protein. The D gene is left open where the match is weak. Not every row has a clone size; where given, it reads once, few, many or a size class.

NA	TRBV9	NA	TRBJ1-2	TGTGCCAGCAGGGTAAGGGGCTTCGTGAACTATGGCTACACCTTC	CASRVRGFVNYGYTF
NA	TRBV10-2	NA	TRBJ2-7	TGCGCCAGCAGTGAGTCCACAGGGAACTCCTACGAGCAGTACTTC	CASSESTGNSYEQYF
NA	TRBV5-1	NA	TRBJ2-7	TGCGCCAGCAGCATCGGGGCGAACTACGAGCAGTACTTC	CASSIGANYEQYF
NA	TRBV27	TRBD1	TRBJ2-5	TGTGCCAGCAGTTCCGGTCTAGGGGGCGAGACCCAGTACTTC	CASSSGLGGETQYF
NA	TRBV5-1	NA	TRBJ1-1	TGCGCCAGCAGCTTGGTGCAGATGTTGAACACTGAAGCTTTCTTT	CASSLVQMLNTEAFF
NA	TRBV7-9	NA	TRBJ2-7	TGTGCCAGCAGTCGCTGGACCGCCAGCTCCTACGAGCAGTACTTC	CASSRWTASSYEQYF
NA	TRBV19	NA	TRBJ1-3	TGTGCCAGTCTTCAGTCCTCTGGAAACACCATATATTTT	CASLQSSGNTIYF
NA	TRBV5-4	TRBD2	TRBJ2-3	TGTGCCAGCAGCCACGAGGGTCTAGCGGGAGACCCCACAGATACGCAGTATTTT	CASSHEGLAGDPTDTQYF
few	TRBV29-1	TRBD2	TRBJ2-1	TGCAGCGTTGAAGACTGGACTAGCGGGAGTTTAAATGAGCAGTTCTTC	CSVEDWTSGSLNEQFF
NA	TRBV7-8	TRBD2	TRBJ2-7	TGTGCCAGCAGCTTCGGGGGGGAGCAGTACTTC	CASSFGGEQYF
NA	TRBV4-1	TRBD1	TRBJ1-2	TGCGCCAGCAGCCAAGCCAGGACAGGGACCTATGGCTACACCTTC	CASSQARTGTYGYTF
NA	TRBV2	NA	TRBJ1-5	TGTGCCAGCAGACAGAGCAATCAGCCCCAGCATTTT	CASRQSNQPQHF
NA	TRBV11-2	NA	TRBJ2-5	TGTGCCAGCAGCGCTCGAGGGGACCAAGAGACCCAGTACTTC	CASSARGDQETQYF
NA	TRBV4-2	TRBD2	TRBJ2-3	TGTGCCAGCAGCCAAGAGAGTCTAGCGGGAGGGACCTGGGCAGATACGCAGTATTTT	CASSQESLAGGTWADTQYF
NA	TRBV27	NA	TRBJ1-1	TGTGCCAGCAGTTTTACGGGGATGAACACTGAAGCTTTCTTT	CASSFTGMNTEAFF
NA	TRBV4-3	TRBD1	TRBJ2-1	TGCGCCAGCAGCCAAGGTGTGGGACAGGGCTACAATGAGCAGTTCTTC	CASSQGVGQGYNEQFF
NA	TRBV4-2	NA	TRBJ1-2	TGTGCCAGCAGCCAAGTCACCTGGTCCGACGCTAACTATGGCTACACCTTC	CASSQVTWSDANYGYTF
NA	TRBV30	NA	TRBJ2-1	TGTGCCTGGAGTGCCCCGGAGGAATCCTACAATGAGCAGTTCTTC	CAWSAPEESYNEQFF
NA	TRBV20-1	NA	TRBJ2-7	TGCAGTGCTCGGACTGGACACGAGCAGTACTTC	CSARTGHEQYF
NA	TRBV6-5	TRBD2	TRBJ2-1	TGTGCCAGCAGTTACACTAGCGGGAGATACGATGAGCAGTTCTTC	CASSYTSGRYDEQFF
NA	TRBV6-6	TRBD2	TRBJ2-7	TGTGCCACCGCTTCGGGAGGGTCGACCTTCTACGAGCAGTACTTC	CATASGGSTFYEQYF
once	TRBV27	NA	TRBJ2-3	TGTGCCAGCAGTTTACCTAGCACAGATACGCAGTATTTT	CASSLPSTDTQYF
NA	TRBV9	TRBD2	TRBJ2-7	TGTGCCAGCAGCGTAGACACTAGCGGCTACGAGCAGTACTTC	CASSVDTSGYEQYF
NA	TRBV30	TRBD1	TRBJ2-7	TGTGCCTGGAGTCCTTACCACTCGACAGGGGGCGCCGAGCAGTACTTC	CAWSPYHSTGGAEQYF
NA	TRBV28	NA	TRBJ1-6	TGTGCCAGCAGTTACGTTGACAGTGCCTCCTATAATTCACCCCTCCACTTT	CASSYVDSASYNSPLHF
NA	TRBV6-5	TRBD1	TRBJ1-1	TGTGCCAGCAGTCCTGACAGGGACAGTGGTGAAGCTTTCTTT	CASSPDRDSGEAFF
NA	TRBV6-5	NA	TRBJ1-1	TGTGCCAGCAGTTACTTTAAGGGAGCTAACGCTGAAGCTTTCTTT	CASSYFKGANAEAFF
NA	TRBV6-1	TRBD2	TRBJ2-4	TGTGCCAGCAGTGCGTACTCGGGACTAGCGGGACAAAACATTCAGTACTTC	CASSAYSGLAGQNIQYF
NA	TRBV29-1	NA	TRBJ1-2	TGCAGCGTGGCTGACATGCCGCTGTTGAGTGGCTACACCTTC	CSVADMPLLSGYTF
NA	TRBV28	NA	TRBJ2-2	TGTGCCAGCATAAGAGCCGCGAACACCGGGGAGCTGTTTTTT	CASIRAANTGELFF
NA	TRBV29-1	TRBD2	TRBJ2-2	TGCAGCGTTGTATTGACTAGCGGGGGCACCGGGGAGCTGTTTTTT	CSVVLTSGGTGELFF
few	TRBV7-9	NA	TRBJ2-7	TGTGCCAGCAGCTTAGCGCAGGCAGCCTACGAGCAGTACTTC	CASSLAQAAYEQYF
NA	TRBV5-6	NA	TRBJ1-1	TGTGCCAGCAGCTTGGCCCCGACTGAAGCTTTCTTT	CASSLAPTEAFF
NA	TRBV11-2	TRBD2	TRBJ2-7	TGTGCCAGCAGCCCCTCAGCTAGCGGGAGCTACGAGCAGTACTTC	CASSPSASGSYEQYF
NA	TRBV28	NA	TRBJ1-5	TGTGCCAGCAGCCCATTTGGACCTTATAGCAATCAGCCCCAGCATTTT	CASSPFGPYSNQPQHF
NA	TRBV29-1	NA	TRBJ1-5	TGCAGCGTCCCTGACCCGGGAGGCAATCAGCCCCAGCATTTT	CSVPDPGGNQPQHF
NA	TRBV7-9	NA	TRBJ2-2	TGTGCCAGCAGCTTAGCGGACGGGTGGTGGACCGGGGAGCTGTTTTTT	CASSLADGWWTGELFF
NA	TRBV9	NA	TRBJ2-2	TGTGCCAGCAGCGTAGAAGGTACAGGGGAGCTGTTTTTT	CASSVEGTGELFF
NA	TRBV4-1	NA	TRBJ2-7	TGCGCCAGCAGCCAAGGCACTATGGGCCGGGAGCAGTACTTC	CASSQGTMGREQYF
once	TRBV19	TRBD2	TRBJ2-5	TGTGCCAGTAGTCCAGAGGGACTAGCGGGCTACCAAGAGACCCAGTACTTC	CASSPEGLAGYQETQYF
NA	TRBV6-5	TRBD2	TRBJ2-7	TGTGCCAGCAGCTATGGACTAGCGGGAGACTACGAGCAGTACTTC	CASSYGLAGDYEQYF
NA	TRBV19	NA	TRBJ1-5	TGTGCCAGTAGTATGGTCACCGGAAGGACAGTCGTAGATCAGCCCCAGCATTTT	CASSMVTGRTVVDQPQHF
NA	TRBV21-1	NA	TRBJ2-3	TGTGCCAGCAGCAAGATCGACAGGCGATCCACAGATACGCAGTATTTT	CASSKIDRRSTDTQYF
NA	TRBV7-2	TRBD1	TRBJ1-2	TGCGCCAGCAGCCAAGATTCAGGGGGCTATGGCTACACCTTC	CASSQDSGGYGYTF
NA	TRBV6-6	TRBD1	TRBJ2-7	TGTGCCAGTACATACCGGCAGGGGGTTTTCTACGAGCAGTACTTC	CASTYRQGVFYEQYF
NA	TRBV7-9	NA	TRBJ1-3	TGTGCCAGCAGCTCTCCGGAGGAATCTGGAAACACCATATATTTT	CASSSPEESGNTIYF
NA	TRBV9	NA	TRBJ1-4	TGTGCCAGCAGCTTCCGGGACCGAGAAAAACTGTTTTTT	CASSFRDREKLFF
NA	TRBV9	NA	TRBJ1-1	TGTGCCAGCAGCGTAGCAGGGACCACTGAAGCTTTCTTT	CASSVAGTTEAFF
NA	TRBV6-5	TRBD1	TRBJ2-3	TGTGCCAGCAGTTACGCCGGGACAGGGGCAGATACGCAGTATTTT	CASSYAGTGADTQYF
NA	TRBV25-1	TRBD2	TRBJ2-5	TGTGCCAGCAGAGAGGCGCCTAGCGGGAGTGGGGAGACCCAGTACTTC	CASREAPSGSGETQYF
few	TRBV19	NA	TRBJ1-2	TGTGCCAGTAGCTCATCTCGGGACTATGGCTACACCTTC	CASSSSRDYGYTF
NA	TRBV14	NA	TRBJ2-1	TGTGCCAGCAGCCACCCTGGGGGCACGTCCTACAATGAGCAGTTCTTC	CASSHPGGTSYNEQFF
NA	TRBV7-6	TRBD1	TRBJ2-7	TGTGCCAGCAGCCCGCTGACAGGGGCTCGCGACGAGCAGTACTTC	CASSPLTGARDEQYF
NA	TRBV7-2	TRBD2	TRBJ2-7	TGTGCCAGCAGCCCATGGACTAGCGGGCACTACGAGCAGTACTTC	CASSPWTSGHYEQYF
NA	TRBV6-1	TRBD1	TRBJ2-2	TGTGCCAGCAGTGGCAGACAGGGTAGGGTCGACACCGGGGAGCTGTTTTTT	CASSGRQGRVDTGELFF
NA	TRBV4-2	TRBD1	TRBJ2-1	TGTGCCAGCAGCCAAGGGCAGGGGGCGAATGAGCAGTTCTTC	CASSQGQGANEQFF
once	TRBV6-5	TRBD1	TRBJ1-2	TGTGCCAGCAGTTACTCGCGGGACAGGGTCGACTATGGCTACACCTTC	CASSYSRDRVDYGYTF
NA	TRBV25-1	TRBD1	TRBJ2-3	TGTGCCAGCAGTGAATGGACAGGTCGTGCGACAGATACGCAGTATTTT	CASSEWTGRATDTQYF